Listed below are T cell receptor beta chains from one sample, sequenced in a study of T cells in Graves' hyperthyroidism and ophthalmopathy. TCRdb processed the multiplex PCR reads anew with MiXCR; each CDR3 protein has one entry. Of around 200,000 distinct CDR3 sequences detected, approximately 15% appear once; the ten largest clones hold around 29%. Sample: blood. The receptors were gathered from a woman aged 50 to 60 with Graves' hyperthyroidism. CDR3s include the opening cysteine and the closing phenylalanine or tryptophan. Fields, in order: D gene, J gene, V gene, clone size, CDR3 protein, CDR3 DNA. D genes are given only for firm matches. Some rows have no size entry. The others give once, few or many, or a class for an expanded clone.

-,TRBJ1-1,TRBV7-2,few,CASSPLTGLGTEAFF,TGTGCCAGCAGCCCCCTCACAGGGTTGGGCACTGAAGCTTTCTTT
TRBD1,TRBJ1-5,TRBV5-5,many,CASSPQGVSNQPQHF,TGTGCCAGCAGCCCCCAGGGGGTAAGCAATCAGCCCCAGCATTTT
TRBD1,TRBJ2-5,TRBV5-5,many,CASSDLGDRDGETQYF,TGTGCCAGCAGCGACCTTGGGGACAGGGACGGTGAGACCCAGTACTTC
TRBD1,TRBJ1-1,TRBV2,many,CAGRGRTGQAEAFF,TGTGCCGGCAGGGGACGCACCGGACAGGCTGAAGCTTTCTTT
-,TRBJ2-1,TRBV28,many,CASSRPAGTYSPYNEQFF,TGTGCCAGCAGCCGTCCCGCGGGGACATATAGCCCCTACAATGAGCAGTTCTTC
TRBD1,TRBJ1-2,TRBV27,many,CASRPGQLYGYTF,TGTGCCAGCAGGCCGGGACAGCTCTATGGCTACACCTTC
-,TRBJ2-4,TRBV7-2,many,CASSNQGSGTKNIQYF,TGTGCCAGCAGCAATCAGGGTAGCGGTACCAAAAACATTCAGTACTTC
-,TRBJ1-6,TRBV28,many,CASSFSTGWSPLHF,TGTGCCAGCAGTTTTAGCACAGGGTGGTCACCCCTCCACTTT
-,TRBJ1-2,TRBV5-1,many,CASSLDTRGYGYTF,TGCGCCAGCAGCTTGGATACAAGGGGCTATGGCTACACCTTC
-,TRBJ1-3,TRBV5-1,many,CASSPTVVSGNTIYF,TGCGCCAGCAGCCCGACAGTGGTGTCTGGAAACACCATATATTTT
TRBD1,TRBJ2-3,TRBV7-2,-,CASSFTGVSTDTQYF,TGTGCCAGCAGCTTCACAGGGGTGAGCACAGATACGCAGTATTTT
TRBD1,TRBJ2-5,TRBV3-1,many,CASSPEGQQETQYF,TGTGCCAGCAGCCCCGAGGGACAGCAAGAGACCCAGTACTTC
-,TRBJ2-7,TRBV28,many,CASSPTYEQYF,TGTGCCAGCAGTCCTACTTACGAGCAGTACTTC
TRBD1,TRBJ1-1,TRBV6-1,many,CASSGRQGGNTEAFF,TGTGCCAGCAGCGGTAGACAGGGTGGGAACACTGAAGCTTTCTTT
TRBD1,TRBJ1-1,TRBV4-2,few,CASSHTGANTEAFF,TGTGCCAGCAGCCATACAGGGGCAAACACTGAAGCTTTCTTT
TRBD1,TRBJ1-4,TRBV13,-,CASKGDRDGEKLFF,TGTGCCAGTAAAGGAGACAGGGATGGTGAAAAACTGTTTTTT
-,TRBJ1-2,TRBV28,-,CASSPNRINYGYTF,TGTGCCAGCAGTCCCAACCGGATTAACTATGGCTACACCTTC
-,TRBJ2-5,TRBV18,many,CASSPTGWTQYF,TGTGCCAGCTCACCAACAGGGTGGACCCAGTACTTC
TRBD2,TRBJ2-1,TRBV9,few,CASSVGHGGGTYNEQFF,TGTGCCAGCAGCGTAGGTCACGGCGGGGGGACCTACAATGAGCAGTTCTTC
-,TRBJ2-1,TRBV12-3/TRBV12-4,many,CASSPRGSVNEQFF,TGTGCCAGCAGTCCTAGGGGGTCTGTCAATGAGCAGTTCTTC
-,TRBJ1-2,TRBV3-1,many,CASSQDSGNGYTF,TGTGCCAGCAGCCAAGATAGTGGTAATGGCTACACCTTC
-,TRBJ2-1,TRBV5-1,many,CASSLPGTRGGNEQFF,TGCGCCAGCAGTCTTCCCGGGACAAGGGGAGGCAATGAGCAGTTCTTC
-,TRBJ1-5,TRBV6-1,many,CASSPTGSSNQPQHF,TGTGCCAGCAGTCCGACGGGGAGTAGCAATCAGCCCCAGCATTTT
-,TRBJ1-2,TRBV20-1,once,CSARDPRGARGYTF,TGCAGTGCTAGAGATCCACGGGGGGCTCGTGGCTACACCTTC
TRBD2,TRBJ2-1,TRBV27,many,CASSSTSGGAHEQFF,TGTGCCAGCAGTTCGACTAGCGGGGGGGCCCACGAGCAGTTCTTC
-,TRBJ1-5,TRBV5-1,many,CASSLDSGQPQHF,TGCGCCAGCAGCTTGGATTCCGGCCAGCCCCAGCATTTT
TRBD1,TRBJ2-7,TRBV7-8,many,CASSSTGGAIGSYEQYF,TGTGCCAGCAGCTCTACAGGGGGCGCGATCGGCTCCTACGAGCAGTACTTC
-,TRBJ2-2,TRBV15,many,CATSRARGSGELFF,TGTGCCACCAGCAGAGCGAGGGGCTCCGGGGAGCTGTTTTTT
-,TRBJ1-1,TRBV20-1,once,CIAHQQVSNTEAFF,TGCATTGCTCACCAACAGGTATCGAACACTGAAGCTTTCTTT
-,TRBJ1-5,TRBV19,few,CASPPGQKSNQPQHF,TGTGCCAGTCCCCCGGGACAAAAAAGCAATCAGCCCCAGCATTTT
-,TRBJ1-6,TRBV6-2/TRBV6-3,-,CASSYSLGLGSYNSPLHF,TGTGCCAGCAGTTACTCGTTGGGGTTGGGCTCCTATAATTCACCCCTCCACTTT
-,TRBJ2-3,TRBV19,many,CASTSTHMGHTDTQYF,TGTGCCAGTACCTCGACCCATATGGGGCACACAGATACGCAGTATTTT
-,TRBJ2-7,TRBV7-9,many,CASSWIGAGWDPPYEQYF,TGTGCCAGCAGCTGGATAGGTGCGGGATGGGACCCCCCCTACGAGCAGTACTTC
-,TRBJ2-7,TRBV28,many,CASSRGRNSYEQYF,TGTGCCAGCAGCCGCGGACGGAACTCCTACGAGCAGTACTTC
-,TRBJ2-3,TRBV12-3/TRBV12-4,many,CASSPNGQSTDTQYF,TGTGCCAGCAGTCCGAATGGACAGAGCACAGATACGCAGTATTTT
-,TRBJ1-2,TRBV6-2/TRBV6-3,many,CASSTGGRGYTF,TGTGCCAGCAGCACAGGAGGTCGTGGCTACACCTTC
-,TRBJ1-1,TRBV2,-,CASREGAMNTEAFF,TGTGCCAGCAGAGAAGGGGCCATGAACACTGAAGCTTTCTTT
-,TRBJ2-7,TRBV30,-,CAWSGRGWPPEQCF,TGTGCCTGGAGCGGTCGGGGGTGGCCACCCGAGCAGTGCTTC
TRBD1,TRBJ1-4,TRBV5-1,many,CASNHGQGNEKLFF,TGCGCCAGCAATCATGGACAGGGGAATGAAAAACTGTTTTTT
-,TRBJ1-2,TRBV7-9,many,CASSLVGQDGYTF,TGTGCCAGCAGCTTAGTGGGCCAGGACGGCTACACCTTC
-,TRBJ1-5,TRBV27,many,CASGQSTVGNQPQHF,TGTGCCAGCGGGCAATCGACAGTGGGCAATCAGCCCCAGCATTTT
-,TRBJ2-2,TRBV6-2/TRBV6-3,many,CASRTTGELFF,TGTGCCAGCAGAACCACCGGGGAGCTGTTTTTT
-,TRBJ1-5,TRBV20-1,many,CSARDYGKNQPQHF,TGCAGTGCTAGAGATTACGGGAAGAATCAGCCCCAGCATTTT
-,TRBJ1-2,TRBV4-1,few,CASSQPQVRGYTF,TGCGCCAGCAGCCAACCCCAGGTTCGTGGCTACACCTTC
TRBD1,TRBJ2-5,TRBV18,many,CASSPTGAQETQYF,TGTGCCAGCTCACCGACAGGGGCCCAAGAGACCCAGTACTTC
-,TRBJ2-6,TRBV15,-,CATSGHRVRSGANVLTF,TGTGCCACCAGCGGACACCGGGTTCGCTCTGGGGCCAACGTCCTGACTTTC
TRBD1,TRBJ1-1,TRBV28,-,CASRQTGGTEAFF,TGTGCCAGCAGGCAAACAGGGGGCACTGAAGCTTTCTTT
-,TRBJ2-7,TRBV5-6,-,CASREMGGAYEQYF,TGTGCCAGCAGGGAAATGGGGGGCGCCTACGAGCAGTACTTC
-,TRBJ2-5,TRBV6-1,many,CASSLNGNLGQETQYF,TGTGCCAGCAGTCTGAACGGGAATTTGGGCCAAGAGACCCAGTACTTC
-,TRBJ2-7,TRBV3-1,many,CASSRGTLYEQYF,TGTGCCAGCAGCCGGGGGACGCTGTACGAGCAGTACTTC
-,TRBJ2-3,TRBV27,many,CASSFGTLHTQYF,TGTGCCAGCAGTTTTGGGACCTTACATACGCAGTATTTT
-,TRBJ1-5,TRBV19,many,CASSIVANQPQHF,TGTGCCAGTAGTATAGTGGCGAATCAGCCCCAGCATTTT
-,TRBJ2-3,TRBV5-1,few,CASSLGRSGTDTQYF,TGCGCCAGCAGCCTCGGTCGGTCGGGCACAGATACGCAGTATTTT
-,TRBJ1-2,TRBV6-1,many,CASSEMTGGYGYTF,TGTGCCAGCAGCGAAATGACAGGCGGCTATGGCTACACCTTC
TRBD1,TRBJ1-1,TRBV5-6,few,CASRRQRQGGTEAFF,TGTGCCAGCAGGCGCCAAAGACAGGGGGGTACTGAAGCTTTCTTT
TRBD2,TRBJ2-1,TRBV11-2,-,CASSLDWAGGANEQFF,TGTGCCAGCAGCTTAGATTGGGCGGGGGGGGCCAATGAGCAGTTCTTC
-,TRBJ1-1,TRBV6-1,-,CATGGGGYTEAFF,TGTGCCACCGGCGGGGGAGGGTACACTGAAGCTTTCTTT
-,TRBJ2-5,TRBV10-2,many,CATTQWDIRNQETQYF,TGCGCCACCACCCAGTGGGACATCAGGAACCAAGAGACCCAGTACTTC
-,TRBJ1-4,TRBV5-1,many,CASSFGGENEKLFF,TGCGCCAGCAGCTTTGGAGGGGAAAATGAAAAACTGTTTTTT
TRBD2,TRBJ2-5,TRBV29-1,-,CSALTSGGLRETQYF,TGCAGCGCTCTGACTAGCGGGGGGCTTAGGGAGACCCAGTACTTC